The present T cell receptor beta chain was sequenced within a study of blood T cell repertoires in COVID-19. Study background: COVID-19 samples collected from the United States, Italy and Spain covered acute and convalescent phases. Sample material is recorded as cDNA or gDNA derived from T cells, B-cell-depleted T cells, or PBMCs.

Libraries were prepared by immunoSEQ multiplex PCR; TCRdb keeps only in-frame clonotypes and omits some of them. The top ten clones hold around 2.6% of a sample with about 220,000 clones, approximately 90% of them seen once. V was trimmed by 7 bases and J by 2 bases, leaving 12 bases between them. Germline CDR1 is LNHDA and CDR2 is SQIVND (reference sequence). The CDR3 loop spans 14 amino acids. The cohort comprised adults aged about 18 to 89 years residing in approximately 25 US areas. Assignments of participants to cohorts depended upon their own reported clinical history. The sequenced material came from PBMCs or T cells enriched from blood (not recorded which). The sequence was obtained from a woman in her 30s who had recovered from COVID-19. The genes are TRBV19 and TRBJ1-5, with D possibly matching TRBD1 (6 bases). CDR3 sequence reads: CASTGATRNQPQHF. CDR3 in DNA: TGTGCCAGTACAGGGGCTACCCGCAATCAGCCCCAGCATTTT.